This TCR beta chain is from a study of T cells in Graves' hyperthyroidism and ophthalmopathy (dated by TCRdb to the late 2010s). The study in broad terms: Peripheral blood samples were taken at the time of initial diagnosis, prior to any treatment. The 100 or so discovery patients were divided at random into training and test sets in a 7:3 ratio. According to the paper, TCR Vbeta CDR3 sequencing was carried out on 135 peripheral blood samples, which came from approximately 41 ophthalmopathy, some 73 hyperthyroidism and about 17 progressor patients. Thyroid tissue and blood T-cell repertoires from six Graves' hyperthyroidism patients were also compared in the study. To identify TCR V-J signatures that set the groups apart, the researchers used a discovery cohort of about a hundred patients, made up of about 44 with Graves' ophthalmopathy and 57 with stable Graves' hyperthyroidism. After sampling, hyperthyroidism patients received methimazole starting at 30 mg daily, and ophthalmopathy patients received high-dose intravenous methylprednisolone. Whether ophthalmopathy could be predicted prospectively was tested in an independent validation cohort made up of roughly 19 hyperthyroidism patients plus 17 patients who later progressed to ophthalmopathy. On the study overall, not on this receptor specifically: Sample size was not statistically predetermined, and blinding of investigators to group allocation was not performed. Most expanded thyroid clonotypes (frequency above 0.001) were also detected in blood, a finding suggesting that blood repertoires may reflect thyroid immune responses. In validation, progression to ophthalmopathy was predicted by the model with around 70% sensitivity and just over 72% specificity, a median of roughly six months before onset. Ophthalmopathy was separated from stable hyperthyroidism by a 13 V-J signature model, with around 90% sensitivity and approximately 81% specificity obtained in cross-validation and 80%/75% obtained in testing.

This clonotype showed up just once. The antigen it recognizes is unknown. Base qualities are not provided; no much larger clone lies one nucleotide away. Single-read evidence is weak. Stable Graves' hyperthyroidism was defined as no progression to ophthalmopathy during 18 months of follow-up. The hyperthyroidism patients were between 18 and 65 years old and newly diagnosed, with a disease duration of less than 2 months. Patients with uncontrolled infections, other autoimmune diseases, pregnancy or lactation were excluded. Clinical symptoms, serum thyroxine and TRAb, thyroid ultrasound, and orbital computed tomography formed the basis for the diagnoses. PBMCs were separated from roughly 9.3 ml of fresh peripheral blood using Ficoll-Paque density gradient centrifugation. Trizol reagent was used to extract total RNA, and RNA quality was then checked on an Agilent 2100 Bioanalyzer. TCR beta CDR3 regions were amplified from RNA transcripts. The TCR CDR3 was subjected to a first round of RT-PCR using the HTBI primer set and the Qiagen OneStep RT-PCR kit. Libraries were constructed in a second round of multiplex PCR, after which size selection and purification were carried out. Paired-end sequencing of the libraries was performed with 100 bp reads on an Illumina HiSeq2000. In the original analysis: SOAPnuke was used to process the raw data, throwing out any read that contained adapters or uncalled bases, had a mean Phred below 15, or lacked an exact constant-primer or identifier match. High-quality paired reads were merged using COPE v1.2.5, and each unique nucleotide sequence was defined as a clonotype. MiTCR v1.1 was used to align the clonotypes against IMGT TRBV, TRBD and TRBJ reference segments. Only V-J combinations with frequency above 0.0001, covering about 99% of repertoires, were analysed. The TCS score was defined as F50 (clonal expansion) divided by E x V (chaos), with BLOSUM62-based TCRdist calculated between CDR3 peptides within each V-J. Welch's t-statistics and random forest reduced roughly 530 V-J features to 10 to 15, which were used in a naive Bayes classifier (R e1071). Thyroid-blood repertoire similarity was quantified with the Morisita-Horn index. TCRdb reprocessed the public reads (quality trimming at Q25 with fastp, clone calling with MiXCR) and kept in-frame beta chains. Entries that share a CDR3 protein sequence are merged under the most common genes and DNA. In this record, the V and J calls reflect TCRdb's handling and not the investigators' own analysis. The sample table holds hundreds of thousands of distinct CDR3 sequences, of which around 39% were seen once. Clones ranked in the top ten supply approximately 8.7% of the sample.

The sample consisted of blood. The sequence was collected from a man in his late teens or twenties with Graves' hyperthyroidism.

CDR3 region: CAISAREGSNQPQHF. The DNA reads as follows: TGTGCCATCAGTGCCAGGGAAGGGAGCAATCAGCCCCAGCATTTT. Recombination joined TRBV10-3 with TRBJ1-5, and possibly TRBD1, on 5 matching bases. From its cysteine to its phenylalanine, the CDR3 spans 15 amino acids. Only the CDR3 portion is preserved as DNA: 45 bases, with reading frame beginning at the first base. V loses 4 bases, J loses 1 base, and the germline ends lie 11 bases apart. CDR1 and CDR2 are read off the germline V gene as ENHRY and SYGVKD.